The 19 T cell receptor beta chains given below trace back to one sample, sequenced in a study of shared clonotypes between healthy human individuals. Sequenced by immunoSEQ multiplex PCR; TCRdb stores in-frame clones only, minus some. The data hold roughly 300,000 clones, with 80% to 90% observed a single time. The specimen sequenced was memory CD8+ T cells sorted from blood. As for subset: CD45RO+ cells pooled with CCR7-negative TemRA cells. These receptors originate from a young man in good health.

The chain combines TRBV30 with TRBJ2-3, with 7 bases identical to TRBD2. This CDR3 is built from 15 residues. Trimming at V came to 2 bases and at J to 2 bases, leaving 7 bases not matched to a gene. The V gene's germline CDR1 is GTSNPN and CDR2 SVGIG (reference sequence). CDR3 in DNA: TGTGCCTGGAGTACTATAGCGGGTGACACAGATACGCAGTATTTT. It yields the protein CAWSTIAGDTDTQYF.

This clone appeared once. J is TRBJ2-7 and V is TRBV30; the D gene is possibly TRBD2 (6 bases). This CDR3 is 13 amino acids long. V was shortened by 3 bases and J by 4 bases, with 13 bases between the two germline ends. Germline V lookup: CDR1 GTSNPN, CDR2 SVGIG (reference sequence). CDR3 in DNA: TGTGCCTGGAGGGCCGGGAGTGGGTACGAGCAGTACTTC. Residues: CAWRAGSGYEQYF.

This clone appeared once. This chain connects TRBV4-1 to TRBJ2-5; D is unclear. V lost 0 bases to trimming and J lost 4 bases, with 15 bases between them. The CDR3 totals 16 residues. Germline CDR1 reads MGHRA; CDR2 reads YSYEKL. CDR3 sequence (DNA): TGCGCCAGCAGCCAAGATTTCTCCTTCGAACGAGAGACCCAGTACTTC. Protein: CASSQDFSFERETQYF.

This rearrangement joins TRBV5-6 to TRBJ2-3; D ambiguous. The CDR3 is made up of 12 amino acids. V lost 4 bases, J lost 5 bases, and 8 bases lay in between. CDR1 and CDR2 from the germline V gene are SGHDT and YYEEEE. This chain's CDR3 is CASSRPGDTQYF. In DNA form, the CDR3 reads TGTGCCAGCAGCCGCCCGGGAGATACGCAGTATTTT.

The V gene is TRBV11-1, the J gene TRBJ2-7, with 7 bases fitting TRBD1. Germline V gene sequence: CDR1 SGHAT, CDR2 FQDESV (reference sequence). Trimming took 4 bases from V and 5 from J; bases not matched to a gene: 5. The CDR3 is 13 residues long. CDR3 sequence (DNA): TGTGCCAGCAGCTACAGGGGAGCTAACGAGCAGTACTTC. This translates into CASSYRGANEQYF.

This clone was seen ten or more times. This chain connects TRBV7-9 to TRBJ1-1; D remains ambiguous. The length of the CDR3 is 13 residues. Per germline, CDR1 SEHNR and CDR2 FQNEAQ (reference sequence). The germline V and J ends were trimmed by 5 bases and 0 bases, with 7 bases remaining between them. CDR3: CASSAYMNTEAFF. The CDR3 nucleotides are TGTGCCAGCAGCGCGTACATGAACACTGAAGCTTTCTTT.

The chain joins TRBV11-2 to TRBJ1-2, with 7 bases identical to TRBD1. From germline, CDR1 is SGHAT and CDR2 FQNNGV. V lost 0 bases, J lost 3 bases, and 4 bases stayed unmatched. The CDR3 has 15 amino acids. This chain's CDR3 is CASSLDPGTDYGYTF. Written as DNA, the CDR3 is TGTGCCAGCAGCTTAGATCCTGGGACAGACTATGGCTACACCTTC.

This chain uses TRBV7-9 with TRBJ2-5; no clear D gene. The germline V and J ends were trimmed by 8 bases and 3 bases, with 13 bases remaining between them. There are 13 residues in the CDR3. Germline CDR1 reads SEHNR; CDR2 reads FQNEAQ (reference sequence). This chain's CDR3 is CASGRPRKETQYF. The CDR3 nucleotides read TGTGCCAGCGGAAGACCGAGGAAAGAGACCCAGTACTTC.

The chain carries TRBV6-5 and TRBJ1-2; D is undetermined. The CDR3 length is 15 residues. Trimming cost V 0 bases and J 4 bases, with 12 bases left between them. The germline gives CDR1 MNHEY, CDR2 SVGAGI. CDR3 DNA: TGTGCCAGCAGTTACTCATATCCAGAATCCTATGGCTACACCTTC. This translates into CASSYSYPESYGYTF.

The J gene is TRBJ1-4, the V gene TRBV10-3, with D possibly being TRBD1 (6 bases). Between the trimmed V and J ends, which lost 4 bases and 1 base, there was a span of 10 bases. The CDR3 consists of 15 residues. The germline CDR1 and CDR2 sequences are ENHRY and SYGVKD. The CDR3 DNA reads as TGTGCCATCAGTGCAGCAGGGGTAACTAATGAAAAACTGTTTTTT. It codes for CAISAAGVTNEKLFF.

This clone was detected once. One junction end disagrees with the germline gene, perhaps due to a read error. This chain uses TRBV7-7 with TRBJ2-7, with 12 positions matching TRBD1. Germline values: CDR1 SSHAT, CDR2 FNYEAQ (reference sequence). There are 13 residues in the CDR3. The CDR3 region has the DNA TGTGCTAGCAGCTGGGGACAGGGGGCCGAGCAGTACTTC. Translation: CASSWGQGAEQYF.

This chain uses TRBV10-3 with TRBJ1-6, with 8 bases aligning to TRBD1. CDR3 length: 13 amino acids. Germline V gene lookup returns CDR1 ENHRY and CDR2 SYGVKD. V lost 10 bases to trimming and J lost 5 bases; unmatched junction nucleotides: 4. The CDR3 coding sequence is TGTGCCAGTTCGACAGGGGATAATTCACCCCTCCACTTT. Encoded protein: CASSTGDNSPLHF.

The V gene is TRBV4-1, the J gene TRBJ2-7; D is undetermined. Germline V gene data show CDR1 as MGHRA and CDR2 as YSYEKL. V lost 0 bases, J lost 2 bases, and 11 bases lay in between. The CDR3 is 15 residues long. The CDR3: CASSQDRDIPYEQYF. In DNA form, the CDR3 reads TGCGCCAGCAGCCAAGATCGAGACATACCCTACGAGCAGTACTTC.

The chain couples TRBV6-1 to TRBJ2-7; no definite D call. Germline V gene sequence: CDR1 MNHNS, CDR2 SASEGT. Trimming cost V 1 base and J 7 bases, with 8 bases left between them. The CDR3 is made up of 12 amino acids. This CDR3 reads CASSEDTIEQYF. The CDR3 nucleotides read TGTGCCAGCAGTGAAGATACAATAGAGCAGTACTTC.

The rearrangement links TRBV4-1 to TRBJ2-7; D ambiguous. Germline assignment: CDR1 MGHRA and CDR2 YSYEKL. The CDR3 extends over 13 amino acids. V lost 5 bases and J lost 6, with 14 bases in between. CDR3 bases: TGCGCCAGCAGCTTTGGTACGGGTACCGAGCAGTACTTC. Residues: CASSFGTGTEQYF.

The chain recombines TRBV27 with TRBJ1-2, with D possibly TRBD1 on 6 matching bases. This CDR3 is 14 amino acids long. CDR1 and CDR2 (germline): MNHEY, SMNVEV (reference sequence). V was pared by 2 bases and J by 7 bases, with 14 bases between. The CDR3 region has the DNA TGTGCCAGCAGTTTAGAGGGGGGGCTTCTTGGCTACACCTTC. Translating gives CASSLEGGLLGYTF.

This clone was detected ten times or more. This chain uses TRBV5-4 with TRBJ2-7; D possibly corresponds to TRBD1 (6 bases). V lost 2 bases to trimming and J lost 6 bases, with 12 bases between them. Germline V lookup: CDR1 SGHNT, CDR2 YYREEE (reference sequence). The CDR3 loop spans 13 amino acids. The CDR3 sequence: CASSFLGAREQYF. As DNA, the CDR3 is TGTGCCAGCAGCTTTCTGGGGGCGCGCGAGCAGTACTTC.

The genes are TRBV4-1 and TRBJ1-6; 10 nucleotides match TRBD1. The junction had 5 bases not matched to a gene; V was cut back by 4 bases and J by 2 bases. Germline CDR1 MGHRA, CDR2 YSYEKL. The length of the CDR3 is 17 residues. The CDR3 DNA is TGCGCCAGCAGCCCCGATGGACAGGGGGCCTATAATTCACCCCTCCACTTT. Translation gives CASSPDGQGAYNSPLHF.

The J gene is TRBJ2-3, the V gene TRBV2, with 8 bases matching TRBD1. The V segment lost 3 bases and the J segment 1 base; nucleotides outside the gene matches: 3. Germline-derived CDR1 and CDR2 are SNHLY and FYNNEI. The CDR3 sequence is 15 residues long. CDR3 protein: CASSDADRGTDTQYF. CDR3 in DNA: TGTGCCAGCAGTGATGCGGACAGGGGCACAGATACGCAGTATTTT.